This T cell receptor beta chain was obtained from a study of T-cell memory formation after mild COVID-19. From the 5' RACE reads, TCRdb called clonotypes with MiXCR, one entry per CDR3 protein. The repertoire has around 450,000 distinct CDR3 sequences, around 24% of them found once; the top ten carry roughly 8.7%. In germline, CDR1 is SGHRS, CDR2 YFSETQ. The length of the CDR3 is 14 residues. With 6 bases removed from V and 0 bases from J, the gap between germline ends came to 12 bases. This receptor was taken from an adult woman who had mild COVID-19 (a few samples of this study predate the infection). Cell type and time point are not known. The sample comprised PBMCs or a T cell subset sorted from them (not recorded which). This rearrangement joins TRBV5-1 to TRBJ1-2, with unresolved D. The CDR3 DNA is TGCGCCAGCACTCGGACGGGAGCTAACTATGGCTACACCTTC. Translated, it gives CASTRTGANYGYTF. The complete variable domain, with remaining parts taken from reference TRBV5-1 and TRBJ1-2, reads KAGVTQTPRYLIKTRGQQVTLSCSPISGHRSVSWYQQTPGQGLQFLFEYFSETQRNKGNFPGRFSGRQFSNSRSEMNVSTLELGDSALYLCASTRTGANYGYTFGSGTRLTVV.